The 8 T cell receptor beta chains below come from one sample, sequenced in a study of cytomegalovirus exposure and HLA in healthy donors. The PCR was carried out with 60 Vbeta primers and 13 Jbeta primers. TCRdb keeps only in-frame clones here, not all; method: immunoSEQ multiplex PCR. The sample holds 310,000 or so clones, about 90% seen once. Sequencing input: PBMCs. The receptors originated from a woman under 30 in good health and CMV-seronegative.

J is TRBJ1-2 and V is TRBV11-2, with D perhaps matching TRBD1 (5 bases). Trimming left V 5 bases short and J 0 bases short, with 13 bases between. The CDR3 totals 15 residues. Germline V gene data show CDR1 as SGHAT and CDR2 as FQNNGV. The CDR3 DNA sequence: TGTGCCAGCAGCGGGGGGGGGATTCCTAACTATGGCTACACCTTC. Translating it yields CASSGGGIPNYGYTF.

The rearrangement joins TRBV9 to TRBJ2-7; maybe TRBD1 (6 bases). The CDR3 is 14 amino acids. The V end was cut by 1 base, the J end by 2 bases, with 10 bases between. CDR1 SGDLS and CDR2 YYNGEE come from the germline V gene. CDR3 nucleotide sequence: TGTGCCAGCAGCGTAACAGGGTACCCCTACGAGCAGTACTTC. Translation gives CASSVTGYPYEQYF.

The chain has TRBV19 and TRBJ1-2; possible D gene TRBD1, 5 bases. Trimming took off 3 bases at V and 5 bases at J, with 13 bases between the two ends. Germline-derived CDR1 and CDR2 are LNHDA and SQIVND (reference sequence). The length of the CDR3 is 14 residues. CDR3 residues: CASSIWAGRYGYTF. The CDR3 DNA reads as TGTGCCAGTAGTATCTGGGCAGGGCGATATGGCTACACCTTC.

The rearrangement uses TRBV6-1 and TRBJ2-5; possibly TRBD1 for D (5 bases). Trimming stripped 5 bases from V and 3 bases from J, with 10 bases between. The CDR3 sequence is 13 residues long. CDR1 is MNHNS and CDR2 is SASEGT in the germline V gene. In DNA form, the CDR3 reads TGTGCCAGCAGTCTGACAGTTAAAGAGACCCAGTACTTC. Encoded protein: CASSLTVKETQYF.

The V call is TRBV6-6, the J call TRBJ2-1; 8 bases are a match to TRBD1. Germline assignment: CDR1 MNHNY and CDR2 SVGAGI (reference sequence). The CDR3 runs 16 residues. J lost 8 bases, V lost 2 bases, and 11 bases had no gene match. For the CDR3, the DNA is TGTGCCAGCAGTTACACAGGGGGTCCCCCTTACTATGAGCAGTTCTTC. Translating gives CASSYTGGPPYYEQFF.

V gene TRBV6-4 combines with J gene TRBJ2-1, with 9 bases lining up with TRBD1. Germline CDR1 MRHNA, CDR2 SNTAGT. The trim removed 5 bases at V and 7 bases at J, leaving 12 bases unmatched. This CDR3 spans 16 amino acids. In DNA form, the CDR3 reads TGTGCCAGCAGTCCGCAAGGGACAGGGATATCGAATGAGCAGTTCTTC. As protein: CASSPQGTGISNEQFF.

J is TRBJ1-5 and V is TRBV9, with D tentatively TRBD1 (5 bases). This CDR3 is built from 15 residues. Germline V gene data show CDR1 as SGDLS and CDR2 as YYNGEE. Deletions cut 3 bases from V and 0 bases from J, with 10 bases between. Here the CDR3 reads CASSGGPHSNQPQHF. The CDR3 region has the DNA TGTGCCAGCAGCGGGGGCCCCCATAGCAATCAGCCCCAGCATTTT.

The chain combines TRBV7-2 with TRBJ2-1; tentatively, D is TRBD2 (5 bases). V gave up 5 bases and J gave up 4 bases, with 18 bases separating them. From germline, CDR1 is SGHTA and CDR2 FQGNSA. The CDR3 is 16 residues long. Here the CDR3 reads CASSGFGITGYNEQFF. CDR3 coding DNA: TGTGCCAGCAGCGGATTCGGGATTACGGGGTACAATGAGCAGTTCTTC.